This T cell receptor (beta chain) stems from a study of shared clonotypes between healthy human individuals (TCRdb year 2020). Regarding the research as a whole: The cohort included three men and a couple of women between 18 and 49 years of age. To estimate repertoire size and how much clonotype sharing occurs between individuals, the study deeply sequenced the blood TCR repertoires of roughly 5 healthy adults. Between about 0.8 and 9 billion PBMCs per donor were obtained by leukapheresis. Different laboratories and diverse techniques were used to prepare libraries and sequence TCR repertoires, to increase sequencing depth and limit assay-specific biases.

The donors were healthy, HIV-negative adults who had no recently reported acute infections or vaccinations. All donors were Caucasian adults living in Nashville, Tennessee, USA. In the unsorted samples, 70 million to 95 million PBMCs were counted, and genomic DNA was extracted using the QIAamp DNA Blood Mini kit. After blood collection by leukapheresis, PBMCs were isolated using Ficoll-Histopaque density gradient centrifugation and then cryopreserved in the vapor phase of liquid nitrogen. As concerns this clone: Its antigen is still unknown. Just one base apart from a much larger clone, this may be a read error. The sample contains more than one DNA sequence encoding this CDR3.

Results the study describes overall, beyond this receptor: Based on pairwise subsampling, the degree of clonotype sharing among donors was expected to be affected by sequencing depth. The genetic and exposure-history diversity represented was limited by the small number of donors. Sampling was limited to blood, and TCR repertoires in tissue likely differ from TCR repertoires in blood.

TCR CDR3 regions were amplified from genomic DNA by multiplex PCR using the deep immunoSEQ assay. Extracted genomic DNA from each cell subset was distributed evenly across all wells of several immunoSEQ 96-well plates, and each plate was treated as a replicate. For unsorted PBMC, each replicate PCR was loaded with around 300 ng genomic DNA, equivalent to tens of thousands of T cell genomes. Genomic DNA from unsorted PBMC was sequenced over ten immunoSEQ deep assay plates. The purified libraries were quantified using a Qubit 3.0 fluorometer, sized with a Bioanalyzer 2100, and then quantified again using the KAPA Library Quantification kit. Every immunoSEQ 96-well plate was sequenced on a separate single-read 150-cycle Illumina NextSeq 550 flow cell. In the authors' own workflow: Because only junctional sequences without quality scores were contained in the immunoSEQ output, filtering matching that applied to full-length reads could not be performed. Sequences were annotated with PyIR, a Python wrapper for IgBLAST v1.9, using IMGT germline references to assign V/J genes and CDR3. Reads were removed for weak V/J assignments (E-value above 1e-6), missing CDR3, stop codons, out-of-frame junctions, or ambiguous translated residues. V3J clonotypes were defined by identical inferred V gene, J gene, and CDR3 amino acid sequence. To compute the percentage overlap between repertoires, the number of shared unique clonotypes was divided by the size of the smaller repertoire. Repertoire richness was assessed with RTK rarefaction, the Chao1 estimator, and Recon v2.1 estimates of unobserved clonotypes. TCRdb limited this immuneACCESS table to in-frame rearrangements with V and J called. A share of clones is missing; checked studies link under half to unresolved V genes, and the rest is unexplained. For V, J and clone size, that table is used; D and trimming come from the DNA. Across this sample there are approximately 500,000 clones, with around 85% seen only once. The ten largest clones take up roughly 13% of the sample.

The sequenced sample consisted of PBMCs. The origin of this receptor is a middle-aged woman in good health. Some clones in this sample may be carry-over from other donors' samples.

The CDR3 has the sequence CSAADYGYTF. The DNA reads as follows: TGCAGTGCAGCAGATTATGGCTACACATTC. The rearrangement combines TRBV20-1 with TRBJ1-2; the D gene is unclear. CDR1 and CDR2, looked up from the germline V gene (reference sequence), are DFQATT and SNEGSKA. Spanning cysteine to phenylalanine, the CDR3 consists of 10 amino acids. Here the CDR3 DNA is all that survives: 30 bases in frame from base 1.